The 13 T cell receptor beta chains below all came from one sample that was sequenced in a study of T cell repertoires in cytomegalovirus infection. Using its own MiXCR run on the reads, TCRdb lists one record per CDR3 protein. The top ten clones hold under 8.5% of a sample with 630,000 or so distinct CDR3 sequences, roughly 24% of them seen once. Sequences were obtained from CD8+ T cells from PBMCs. These receptors were collected from a human donor in good health (CMV status not recorded). Some clones in this sample may be carry-over from other donors' samples.

The chain employs TRBV27 and TRBJ1-1; TRBD1 agrees at 7 bases. V shed 2 bases, J shed 6 bases, and the junction held 9 bases outside the gene matches. This CDR3 is 15 amino acids long. Germline V gene sequence: CDR1 MNHEY, CDR2 SMNVEV (reference sequence). As DNA, the CDR3 is TGTGCCAGCAGTTTACTACCCCGACAGGGCGCTGAAGCTTTCTTT. Translating gives CASSLLPRQGAEAFF.

The rearrangement links TRBV25-1 to TRBJ2-7; the D is unclear. Germline CDR1 MGHDK, CDR2 SYGVNS. This CDR3 has 13 residues. Trimming cost V 7 bases and J 0 bases, with 10 bases left between them. The CDR3 loop reads CASMEGGSYEQYF. In nucleotides, the CDR3 is TGTGCCAGCATGGAAGGTGGCTCCTACGAGCAGTACTTC.

To note about this clonotype: A much larger clone lies one base from this, so it may be a read error. The rearrangement links TRBV7-9 to TRBJ2-4; TRBD2 matches at 7 bases. This CDR3 region has 15 residues. CDR1 SEHNR and CDR2 FQNEAQ come from the germline V gene (reference sequence). In DNA form, the CDR3 reads TGTGTCAGCAGCCCGCCCGGGGAGGGAAGGAACATTCAGTACTTC. This encodes CVSSPPGEGRNIQYF. Full variable domain (missing parts from reference TRBV7-9 and TRBJ2-4): DTGVSQNPRHKITKRGQNVTFRCDPISEHNRLYWYRQTLGQGPEFLTYFQNEAQLEKSRLLSDRFSAERPKGSFSTLEIQRTEQGDSAMYLCVSSPPGEGRNIQYFGAGTRLSVL.

The CDR3 region is CASSYRLPDTGELFF. The CDR3 DNA follows: TGTGCCAGCAGTTATAGACTACCCGACACCGGGGAGCTGTTTTTT. The V gene is TRBV6-2 or TRBV6-3, the J gene TRBJ2-2; D perhaps matches TRBD2 (5 bases). This CDR3 comprises 15 residues. Germline-derived CDR1 and CDR2 are MNHEY and SVGEGT. Trimming pared 3 bases from V and 3 bases from J, leaving 11 bases between.

This clonotype was observed a few times. The gene calls are TRBV20-1 and TRBJ1-1; TRBD1 aligns across 8 bases. From germline, CDR1 is DFQATT and CDR2 SNEGSKA (reference sequence). This CDR3 comprises 13 residues. Trimming removed 4 bases from V and 7 bases from J; junction bases left unmatched: 8. The CDR3 coding sequence is TGCAGTGCTATAAGGGACAGGTGGAATGAAGCTTTCTTT. Encoded protein: CSAIRDRWNEAFF.

The chain links TRBV6-8 to TRBJ2-2; no clear D. CDR3 length: 13 amino acids. In germline, CDR1 is MNHGY, CDR2 SAAAGT. The V end lost 5 bases, the J end lost 3 bases, and 7 bases lay between the germline ends. The CDR3 loop is CASSTPYTGELFF. CDR3 in DNA: TGTGCCAGCAGTACCCCTTACACCGGGGAGCTGTTTTTT.

This clonotype showed up many times. The chain uses TRBV12-5 and TRBJ2-7; possibly TRBD1 for D (6 bases). Deletions cut 2 bases from V and 0 bases from J, with 11 bases between. Germline V CDR1 and CDR2: LGHNT, FRNRAP. The CDR3 is 15 residues long. The CDR3 spells CASGLYTGSSYEQYF. The DNA for the CDR3 is TGTGCTAGTGGTTTGTACACAGGGAGCTCCTACGAGCAGTACTTC.

The chain has TRBV24-1 and TRBJ2-7; TRBD2 is a possible D gene (5 bases). Looked up from germline, CDR1 is KGHDR and CDR2 is SFDVKD. This CDR3 is 14 amino acids long. V lost 9 bases, J lost 5 bases, and 19 bases lay in between. The CDR3 nucleotides are TGTGCCACCTGTACTTGCGGGCTACGGAACGAGCAGTACTTC. It yields the protein CATCTCGLRNEQYF.

This clonotype showed up just a few times. The rearrangement joins TRBV6-1 to TRBJ2-7; the D gene is possibly TRBD1 (5 bases). The CDR3 sequence is 15 residues long. Germline values: CDR1 MNHNS, CDR2 SASEGT. V dropped 6 bases and J dropped 5 bases, with 20 bases sitting between them. The CDR3, as DNA: TGTGCCAGCAGAAACCAGGGTTTACCCCGCGACGAGCAGTACTTC. This sequence encodes CASRNQGLPRDEQYF.

The chain joins TRBV6-5 to TRBJ2-5, with 9 bases aligning to TRBD2. The germline V gene has CDR1 MNHEY and CDR2 SVGAGI. V lost 6 bases and J lost 4; bases outside the gene matches: 9. The CDR3 totals 15 residues. The CDR3 loop is CASSIAGTSLETQYF. The CDR3 DNA is TGTGCCAGCAGCATCGCCGGGACTAGCTTAGAGACCCAGTACTTC.

This clonotype was seen more than once but under ten times. The chain carries TRBV6-5 and TRBJ2-1; D may match TRBD1 or TRBD2 (5 bases each). The length of the CDR3 is 15 residues. V shed 6 bases and J shed 6 bases, with 18 bases lying between them. The germline CDR1 and CDR2 sequences are MNHEY and SVGAGI. The chain's CDR3 is CASSPYFGGLNEQFF. The CDR3 nucleotides are TGTGCCAGCAGCCCCTACTTTGGGGGTCTCAATGAGCAGTTCTTC.

CDR3 amino acids: CASSPKRRTANTGELFF. CDR3 bases: TGTGCCAGCAGCCCAAAGCGTCGGACAGCGAACACCGGGGAGCTGTTTTTT. This chain connects TRBV7-9 to TRBJ2-2; TRBD1 is a possible D gene (6 bases). The CDR3 spans 17 residues. Germline V gives CDR1 SEHNR, CDR2 FQNEAQ (reference sequence). The V end was cut by 5 bases, the J end by 0 bases, with 16 bases between.

The rearrangement joins TRBV20-1 to TRBJ1-3; 7 nucleotides agree with TRBD1. Looked up from germline, CDR1 is DFQATT and CDR2 is SNEGSKA (reference sequence). The V gene end was trimmed by 3 bases and the J gene end by 0 bases; junction bases not matched to a gene: 14. The CDR3 has 18 residues. The CDR3 region is CSASGRQGPTISGNTIYF. In DNA, the CDR3 is TGCAGTGCTAGCGGCAGACAGGGACCTACTATCTCTGGAAACACCATATATTTT.